Presented here are 17 T cell receptor beta chains from one specimen sequenced in a study of blood T cell repertoires in COVID-19. Measured with immunoSEQ multiplex PCR; TCRdb has only the in-frame clones, and not every one. The sample has around 57,000 clones, roughly 87% seen once. The sample consisted of peripheral blood. The source of these receptors is a man aged 45 to 65 with active COVID-19.

The chain links TRBV11-2 to TRBJ2-6; D is undetermined. Trimming left V 6 bases short and J 4 bases short, with 10 bases between. Looked up from germline, CDR1 is SGHAT and CDR2 is FQNNGV. The CDR3 contains 14 residues. CDR3 sequence: CASRHNKGANVLTF. As DNA, the CDR3 is TGTGCCAGCAGACACAATAAGGGGGCCAACGTCCTGACTTTC.

V is TRBV5-5 and J is TRBJ1-2; the D gene is possibly TRBD1 (6 bases). Germline-derived CDR1 and CDR2 are SGHKS and YYEKEE (reference sequence). The V end lost 4 bases, the J end lost 2 bases, and 9 bases lay between the germline ends. There are 13 residues in the CDR3. The DNA of the CDR3 is TGTGCCAGCAGCCCGGACAGAAACTATGGCTACACCTTC. Translation gives CASSPDRNYGYTF.

The chain uses TRBV5-6 and TRBJ1-2; 7 nucleotides match TRBD1. The CDR3 runs to 12 residues. Trimming cost V 3 bases and J 9 bases; bases outside gene matches: 5. Germline-derived CDR1 and CDR2 are SGHDT and YYEEEE. CDR3 protein: CASSSYRGSYTF. The CDR3 DNA sequence: TGTGCCAGCAGCTCCTACAGGGGCAGCTACACCTTC.

This clone came up once. CDR3 in DNA: TGCGCCAGCAGCCTCACAGGGGGGGGCCACAATGAGCAGTTCTTC. Translated: CASSLTGGGHNEQFF. The gene calls are TRBV5-1 and TRBJ2-1; tentatively, D is TRBD1 (8 bases). This CDR3 comprises 15 residues. Germline V gene data show CDR1 as SGHRS and CDR2 as YFSETQ. The ends were cut back, 4 bases at V and 5 bases at J, with 16 bases in the middle. Variable domain in full (rest from reference TRBV5-1 and TRBJ2-1): KAGVTQTPRYLIKTRGQQVTLSCSPISGHRSVSWYQQTPGQGLQFLFEYFSETQRNKGNFPGRFSGRQFSNSRSEMNVSTLELGDSALYLCASSLTGGGHNEQFFGPGTRLTVL.

The rearrangement uses TRBV5-1 and TRBJ2-5, with D unresolved. CDR1 is SGHRS, CDR2 YFSETQ, per germline. The V end lost 0 bases, the J end lost 5 bases, and 8 bases lay between the germline ends. The CDR3 is 13 residues long. CDR3 nucleotides: TGCGCCAGCAGCTTGGGAGTAGAGGAGACCCAGTACTTC. It codes for CASSLGVEETQYF.

This clone showed up just once. The rearrangement joins TRBV9 to TRBJ1-2; D uncertain. The germline CDR1 and CDR2 sequences are SGDLS and YYNGEE. V was clipped by 0 bases and J by 4 bases, with 4 bases between them. CDR3 length equals 12 residues. As DNA, the CDR3 is TGTGCCAGCAGCGTAGGCAGCTATGGCTACACCTTC. Translated: CASSVGSYGYTF.

V is TRBV18 and J is TRBJ1-2, with D maybe TRBD1 (5 bases). The germline V gene has CDR1 KGHSH and CDR2 LQKENI. The CDR3 has 15 residues. Trimming took 0 bases from V and 4 from J, leaving 12 bases between them. The DNA for the CDR3 is TGTGCCAGCTCACCACCAGGACAAATTGGCTATGGCTACACCTTC. Encoded protein: CASSPPGQIGYGYTF.

The chain employs TRBV7-3 and TRBJ2-1, with 7 bases aligning to TRBD2. The CDR3 loop spans 16 amino acids. The V gene end was trimmed by 5 bases and the J gene end by 4 bases; junction bases not matched to a gene: 11. From germline, CDR1 is SGHTA and CDR2 FQGTGA. The CDR3 protein is CASSLNGGGRYNEQFF. The CDR3 nucleotides read TGTGCCAGCAGCCTCAACGGGGGAGGGCGGTACAATGAGCAGTTCTTC.

This chain connects TRBV6-2 or TRBV6-3 to TRBJ1-6; D is ambiguous. The V end was cut by 2 bases, the J end by 9 bases, with 11 bases between. The CDR3 sequence is 14 residues long. Germline-derived CDR1 and CDR2 are MNHEY and SVGEGT. CDR3 DNA: TGTGCCAGCAGTTACAAGATATACGGTTCACCCCTCCACTTT. It yields the protein CASSYKIYGSPLHF.

This chain joins TRBV28 and TRBJ2-7; TRBD1 aligns across 10 bases. This CDR3 contains 15 residues. Per the germline V gene, CDR1 is MDHEN and CDR2 is SYDVKM. The V and J ends lost 6 bases and 7 bases, in that order; junction bases with no gene match: 12. CDR3 region: CASSRAGTGAGEQYF. For the CDR3, the DNA is TGTGCCAGCAGCCGGGCTGGGACAGGGGCGGGGGAGCAGTACTTC.

This chain joins TRBV3-1 (or the pseudogene TRBV3-2) and TRBJ2-1, with 8 nucleotides matching TRBD2. From germline, CDR1 is LGHDT and CDR2 YNNKEL (reference sequence). The V gene end was trimmed by 1 base and the J gene end by 6 bases; junction bases not matched to a gene: 2. The CDR3 runs 14 residues. CDR3 in amino acids: CASSQAGGLNEQFF. CDR3 sequence (DNA): TGTGCCAGCAGCCAAGCGGGGGGGCTCAATGAGCAGTTCTTC.

The V gene is TRBV7-2, the J gene TRBJ2-3; 9 nucleotides align to TRBD1. CDR1 is SGHTA and CDR2 is FQGNSA in the germline V gene. The V gene end was trimmed by 4 bases and the J gene end by 9 bases; junction bases not matched to a gene: 5. The length of the CDR3 is 13 residues. CDR3 nucleotide sequence: TGTGCCAGCAGCTCACAGGGGGCGGGGACGCAGTATTTT. As protein: CASSSQGAGTQYF.

This sequence joins TRBV6-1 and TRBJ1-2; D uncertain. Germline loops: CDR1 MNHNS, CDR2 SASEGT. This CDR3 is built from 14 residues. V was shortened by 3 bases and J by 4 bases, with 12 bases between the two germline ends. The CDR3 sequence is CASSDQPAGYGYTF. As DNA, the CDR3 is TGTGCCAGCAGTGACCAGCCGGCGGGCTATGGCTACACCTTC.

This chain links TRBV6-2 or TRBV6-3 with TRBJ2-7, with 7 bases lining up with TRBD1. V trimming: 5 bases; J trimming: 2 bases; junction bases outside the gene matches: 9. The CDR3 has 15 amino acids. Germline assignment: CDR1 MNHEY and CDR2 SVGEGT. The CDR3 spells CASSRQGVNPYEQYF. The DNA of the CDR3 is TGTGCCAGCAGTAGACAGGGAGTAAACCCCTACGAGCAGTACTTC.

This clone came up a few times. This sequence joins TRBV4-3 and TRBJ2-5; 8 nucleotides agree with TRBD2. The CDR3 extends over 14 amino acids. Trimming at V came to 0 bases and at J to 11 bases, leaving 8 bases not matched to a gene. Germline V gene data show CDR1 as LGHNA and CDR2 as YSLEER. Here the CDR3 DNA reads TGCGCCAGCAGCCAAGAACGGGGGGGCCGTGGACAGTACTTC. Residues: CASSQERGGRGQYF.

V gene TRBV24-1 combines with J gene TRBJ2-3; perhaps TRBD2 as D (5 bases). The CDR3 consists of 16 residues. Germline lookup yields CDR1 KGHDR and CDR2 SFDVKD. The germline V and J ends were trimmed by 0 bases and 1 base, with 10 bases remaining between them. CDR3 sequence reads: CATSDLPGRGTDTQYF. CDR3 DNA: TGTGCCACCAGTGATTTGCCTGGGCGGGGCACAGATACGCAGTATTTT.

The V gene is TRBV5-1, the J gene TRBJ2-1; 10 bases match TRBD2. This CDR3 has 15 residues. Germline CDR1 and CDR2: SGHRS and YFSETQ. J gave up 5 bases and V 4 bases, and 6 bases lay outside the gene matches. As DNA, the CDR3 is TGCGCCAGCAGCCTTACTAGCGGGGCTAACAATGAGCAGTTCTTC. This translates into CASSLTSGANNEQFF.